Each of the 11 T cell receptor beta chains below was sequenced from the same sample in a study of T cell clonotyping in hematopoietic cell transplantation. This table comes from immunoSEQ multiplex PCR, and its TCRdb copy is limited to in-frame clones, with some not included. The repertoire holds some 10,000 clones, with about nine tenths as singletons. As to time point: recipient sample about 28 days before transplant, after cytoreduction. Material: peripheral blood mononuclear cells, obtained before stem cell transplant. These receptors all come from a woman aged 45-65 years with chronic myeloid leukemia. Some clones in this sample may be carry-over from other donors' samples.

The chain joins TRBV10-3 to TRBJ1-4; 9 nucleotides line up with TRBD1. V lost 10 bases, J lost 5 bases, and 5 bases stayed unmatched. CDR3 length equals 13 residues. Germline lookup yields CDR1 ENHRY and CDR2 SYGVKD. The CDR3 is CASGTGINEKLFF. CDR3 nucleotides: TGTGCCAGCGGGACAGGGATAAATGAAAAACTGTTTTTT.

This clone was counted once. The rearrangement links TRBV30 to TRBJ2-5; 14 bases align to TRBD2. CDR3 length equals 16 residues. Germline loops: CDR1 GTSNPN, CDR2 SVGIG (reference sequence). Trimming at V came to 4 bases and at J to 4 bases, leaving 8 bases not matched to a gene. CDR3 region: CAWTPGLAGVIETQYF. In DNA, the CDR3 is TGTGCCTGGACTCCGGGACTAGCGGGAGTTATAGAGACCCAGTACTTC.

This clone was counted only a few times. V and J are TRBV9 and TRBJ2-3; TRBD2 is a possible D gene (6 bases). Germline-derived CDR1 and CDR2 are SGDLS and YYNGEE. The CDR3 sequence is 15 residues long. Trimming removed 1 base from V and 0 bases from J, with 9 bases in between. Written as DNA, the CDR3 is TGTGCCAGCAGCGTAAGGAGGGTTAGCACAGATACGCAGTATTTT. It translates to CASSVRRVSTDTQYF. Looking up the rest from reference TRBV9 and TRBJ2-3 gives the full variable domain: DSGVTQTPKHLITATGQRVTLRCSPRSGDLSVYWYQQSLDQGLQFLIQYYNGEERAKGNILERFSAQQFPDLHSELNLSSLELGDSALYFCASSVRRVSTDTQYFGPGTRLTVL.

This chain uses TRBV5-4 with TRBJ2-7; 8 nucleotides match TRBD1. Losses at the gene ends were 3 bases for V and 0 bases for J; bases not matched to a gene: 2. CDR1 SGHNT and CDR2 YYREEE come from the germline V gene (reference sequence). The CDR3 spans 14 residues. The CDR3 DNA follows: TGTGCCAGCAGCTCCGGACAGGGCTCCTACGAGCAGTACTTC. It specifies CASSSGQGSYEQYF.

The chain employs TRBV2 and TRBJ1-2; D perhaps matches TRBD1 (5 bases). Germline values: CDR1 SNHLY, CDR2 FYNNEI. The CDR3 has 14 amino acids. Trimming left V 5 bases short and J 0 bases short, with 10 bases between. CDR3 bases: TGTGCCAGCAGTTATTCAGGGTCTAACTATGGCTACACCTTC. This translates into CASSYSGSNYGYTF.

The chain links TRBV6-4 to TRBJ2-1; D call uncertain. Trimming stripped 4 bases from V and 7 bases from J, with 2 bases between. CDR1 MRHNA and CDR2 SNTAGT come from the germline V gene. This CDR3 is 10 amino acids long. This CDR3 reads CASSANEQFF. The CDR3 DNA follows: TGTGCCAGCAGTGCAAATGAGCAGTTCTTC.

This chain uses TRBV15 with TRBJ2-5; D is ambiguous. Trimming took off 0 bases at V and 2 bases at J, with 7 bases between the two ends. CDR3 length: 14 amino acids. Germline lookup yields CDR1 LNHNV and CDR2 YYDKDF (reference sequence). The CDR3 DNA reads TGTGCCACCAGCAGAGATTCACCTCAAGAGACCCAGTACTTC. This gives the protein CATSRDSPQETQYF.

V gene TRBV7-9 combines with J gene TRBJ1-1, with TRBD1 identical over 10 bases. CDR3 size: 15 residues. Germline trimming cut 3 bases from V and 6 bases from J; bases unmatched to any gene: 7. Germline lookup yields CDR1 SEHNR and CDR2 FQNEAQ (reference sequence). In DNA, the CDR3 is TGTGCCAGCAGCTTCCCCGGGACAGGGGTTCCTGAAGCTTTCTTT. Amino acid sequence: CASSFPGTGVPEAFF.

The chain is built from TRBV2 and TRBJ1-2; TRBD1 matches at 9 bases. V lost 9 bases and J lost 7; bases outside the gene matches: 9. The CDR3 consists of 13 residues. CDR1 is SNHLY, CDR2 FYNNEI, per germline. CDR3 nucleotide sequence: TGTGCCAGTGTGGGACAGGGAGCTTTTGGCTACACCTTC. Translation gives CASVGQGAFGYTF.

This chain connects TRBV15 to TRBJ1-5; unclear D gene. Per germline, CDR1 LNHNV and CDR2 YYDKDF (reference sequence). V lost 0 bases, J lost 4 bases, and 13 bases lay in between. This CDR3 is built from 16 residues. CDR3 in amino acids: CATSRDVRRNNQPQHF. The CDR3 DNA reads as TGTGCCACCAGCAGAGATGTTCGACGGAATAATCAGCCCCAGCATTTT.

V is TRBV2 and J is TRBJ2-3; tentatively, D is TRBD1 (6 bases). Germline assignment: CDR1 SNHLY and CDR2 FYNNEI. The CDR3 has 14 amino acids. The ends were cut back, 3 bases at V and 4 bases at J, with 11 bases in the middle. The CDR3 sequence is CASSDRGTPDTQYF. The CDR3 nucleotides are TGTGCCAGCAGTGACAGGGGAACCCCAGATACGCAGTATTTT.